This passage covers 19 T cell receptor beta chains from one sample sequenced in a study of early T cells in non-severe SARS-CoV-2 infection. From the 5' RACE reads, TCRdb called clonotypes with MiXCR, one entry per CDR3 protein. The sample holds 25,000 to 35,000 distinct CDR3 sequences, around 7% seen once. Sequenced material: whole blood. The receptors shown here come from an adult who was a healthcare worker with PCR-confirmed SARS-CoV-2 infection or an uninfected control (not recorded which).

This clonotype was observed a few times. The rearrangement joins TRBV28 to TRBJ1-1; D not resolved. V lost 5 bases to trimming and J lost 5 bases, with 3 bases between them. The germline CDR1 and CDR2 sequences are MDHEN and SYDVKM. The CDR3 extends over 10 amino acids. The CDR3 spells CASSMTEAFF. As DNA, the CDR3 is TGTGCCAGCAGTATGACTGAAGCTTTCTTT.

This clonotype has ten or more counts. The chain carries TRBV4-2 and TRBJ2-5; possible D gene TRBD1, 5 bases. Trimming removed 1 base from V and 2 bases from J, with 5 bases in between. In germline, CDR1 is LGHNA, CDR2 YNFKEQ. This CDR3 is 13 amino acids long. The DNA for the CDR3 is TGTGCCAGCAGCCAAGGACAGCAAGAGACCCAGTACTTC. Its translation: CASSQGQQETQYF.

This clonotype was found many times. The chain links TRBV6-5 to TRBJ2-7; D may be TRBD1 or TRBD2 (5 bases each). Per germline, CDR1 MNHEY and CDR2 SVGAGI. V was clipped by 2 bases and J by 6 bases, with 5 bases between them. CDR3 length: 11 amino acids. CDR3 DNA sequence: TGTGCCAGCAGTTACGGGGGCGAGCAGTACTTC. This gives the protein CASSYGGEQYF.

This clonotype was seen many times. The V call is TRBV29-1, the J call TRBJ2-5; D is unresolved. V was cut by 7 bases and J by 5 bases, with 17 bases left in between. The CDR3 contains 13 residues. Germline CDR1 reads SQVTM; CDR2 reads ANQGSEA. Here the CDR3 reads CSAGIQEKETQYF. CDR3 in DNA: TGCAGCGCCGGAATACAAGAAAAGGAGACCCAGTACTTC.

This clonotype has a handful of counts. The gene calls are TRBV28 and TRBJ2-7, with unresolved D. The V gene lost 3 bases and the J gene lost 0 bases, with 12 bases spanning the gap. Per germline, CDR1 MDHEN and CDR2 SYDVKM. CDR3 length: 15 residues. The CDR3 here is CASSFRQAISYEQYF. CDR3 nucleotide sequence: TGTGCCAGCAGTTTCCGGCAGGCTATCTCCTACGAGCAGTACTTC.

The V call is TRBV12-3 or TRBV12-4, the J call TRBJ1-1; weak D call: TRBD1 (6 bases). The CDR3 length is 14 residues. Trimming shortened V by 3 bases and J by 1 base, and 9 bases separated the two germline ends. CDR3 coding DNA: TGTGCCAGCAGTTTGGAAGGGGGGAACACTGAAGCTTTCTTT. Translating gives CASSLEGGNTEAFF.

V is TRBV9 and J is TRBJ2-2; 7 bases map to TRBD1. The CDR3 sequence is 15 residues long. J was trimmed by 3 bases and V by 2 bases; bases with no gene match: 4. The germline V gene encodes CDR1 SGDLS and CDR2 YYNGEE. The DNA of the CDR3 is TGTGCCAGCAGCGTGCGACAGGGTCACACCGGGGAGCTGTTTTTT. This translates into CASSVRQGHTGELFF. The full variable domain, its missing parts supplied by reference TRBV9 and TRBJ2-2, is DSGVTQTPKHLITATGQRVTLRCSPRSGDLSVYWYQQSLDQGLQFLIQYYNGEERAKGNILERFSAQQFPDLHSELNLSSLELGDSALYFCASSVRQGHTGELFFGEGSRLTVL.

This clonotype was observed at least ten times. V gene TRBV29-1 combines with J gene TRBJ1-2, with TRBD1 as a possible D gene (5 bases). The CDR3 sequence is 15 residues long. Trimming removed 2 bases from V and 3 bases from J, with 16 bases in between. Germline V gene data show CDR1 as SQVTM and CDR2 as ANQGSEA. The CDR3, as DNA: TGCAGCGTTGAATACGCGGCAGGGCCCCACTATGGCTACACCTTC. Its translation: CSVEYAAGPHYGYTF.

This clonotype has ten or more counts. V and J are TRBV24-1 and TRBJ2-1; D is perhaps TRBD2 (5 bases). This CDR3 has 13 amino acids. V was cut by 5 bases and J by 1 base, with 5 bases left in between. Germline assignment: CDR1 KGHDR and CDR2 SFDVKD. The DNA of the CDR3 is TGTGCCACCAGTGGCGGGTCCTACAATGAGCAGTTCTTC. Its translation: CATSGGSYNEQFF.

This clonotype came up many times. The V call is TRBV27, the J call TRBJ2-7; D is undetermined. In germline, CDR1 is MNHEY, CDR2 SMNVEV (reference sequence). The CDR3 contains 9 residues. Trimming cost V 6 bases and J 5 bases, with 2 bases left between them. CDR3 sequence reads: CASRDEQYF. For the CDR3, the DNA is TGTGCCAGCAGGGACGAGCAGTACTTC.

By frequency in the sample, this clonotype is medium-sized. The chain recombines TRBV10-3 with TRBJ2-1; D possibly corresponds to TRBD2 (5 bases). V was shortened by 0 bases and J by 5 bases, with 11 bases between the two germline ends. The CDR3 runs 15 residues. Per the germline V gene, CDR1 is ENHRY and CDR2 is SYGVKD. CDR3 loop: CAISESKTINNEQFF. The CDR3 region has the DNA TGTGCCATCAGTGAGTCGAAGACTATAAACAATGAGCAGTTCTTC.

This clonotype was observed at least ten times. The CDR3 region is CASSFRGVHEQFF. The CDR3 coding sequence is TGTGCCAGCAGCTTTCGCGGGGTCCATGAGCAGTTCTTC. The chain uses TRBV7-9 and TRBJ2-1; D possibly corresponds to TRBD2 (6 bases). Trimming shortened V by 3 bases and J by 8 bases, and 11 bases separated the two germline ends. The CDR3 length is 13 residues. The germline V gene encodes CDR1 SEHNR and CDR2 FQNEAQ (reference sequence).

This clonotype is categorized as medium-sized. The chain combines TRBV4-1 with TRBJ2-7; the match to TRBD1 covers 8 bases. The V gene end was trimmed by 5 bases and the J gene end by 5 bases; junction bases not matched to a gene: 11. CDR1 is MGHRA and CDR2 is YSYEKL in the germline V gene. The CDR3 loop spans 15 amino acids. The CDR3 region is CASSKSGQGTDEQYF. In DNA form, the CDR3 reads TGCGCCAGCAGCAAGTCCGGACAGGGAACTGACGAGCAGTACTTC.

This clonotype was observed many times. V usage is TRBV11-3 and J usage is TRBJ2-7; D is possibly TRBD2 (5 bases). V lost 5 bases, J lost 6 bases, and 17 bases lay in between. The CDR3 is made up of 14 amino acids. Germline V gives CDR1 SGHNT, CDR2 YENEEA. CDR3 bases: TGTGCCAGCAGCATGGATCCGGATGGGAGCGAGCAGTACTTC. Its protein product is CASSMDPDGSEQYF.

This clonotype was counted at least ten times. This rearrangement joins TRBV7-6 to TRBJ2-1; 12 bases line up with TRBD2. CDR3 length equals 19 residues. V was pared by 2 bases and J by 4 bases, with 12 bases of the junction left unmatched. Germline lookup yields CDR1 SGHVS and CDR2 FNYEAQ. CDR3 coding DNA: TGTGCCAGCAGCTTACCGTCCCGACTAGCGGGAGTTCTATACAATGAGCAGTTCTTC. Amino acid sequence: CASSLPSRLAGVLYNEQFF.

Relative to its sample, this clonotype is medium-sized. The rearrangement joins TRBV29-1 to TRBJ1-2; 9 bases fit TRBD1. The CDR3 sequence is 12 residues long. Germline lookup yields CDR1 SQVTM and CDR2 ANQGSEA. J gave up 7 bases and V 5 bases, and 5 bases lay outside the gene matches. In DNA, the CDR3 is TGCAGCGTTTCGGACAGGGGTCGTGGCTACACCTTC. It codes for CSVSDRGRGYTF.

The J gene is TRBJ2-7, the V gene TRBV27; no definite D call. This CDR3 contains 15 residues. Germline loops: CDR1 MNHEY, CDR2 SMNVEV (reference sequence). The V gene lost 10 bases and the J gene lost 0 bases, with 19 bases spanning the gap. CDR3 protein: CATRRGLLGSYEQYF. The CDR3 region has the DNA TGTGCCACCCGACGAGGTCTTCTAGGCTCCTACGAGCAGTACTTC.

The table lists this clonotype with many counts. The J gene is TRBJ2-7, the V gene TRBV6-5; 9 bases align to TRBD2. The CDR3 spans 15 residues. The germline gives CDR1 MNHEY, CDR2 SVGAGI. V lost 2 bases to trimming and J lost 2 bases; unmatched junction nucleotides: 4. This CDR3 reads CASSYRRGGAYEQYF. As DNA, the CDR3 is TGTGCCAGCAGTTACAGGCGCGGGGGGGCCTACGAGCAGTACTTC.

This clonotype occurred many times. J is TRBJ1-5 and V is TRBV5-1, with a possible D match to TRBD1 (6 bases). CDR3 length: 22 amino acids. The V and J ends lost 0 bases and 1 base respectively, with 29 bases between them. Germline CDR1 and CDR2: SGHRS and YFSETQ. Written as DNA, the CDR3 is TGCGCCAGCAGCTTGGATTGGCGTGGCAGGGGTCCGCGTAGATGGAGCAATCAGCCCCAGCATTTT. It encodes CASSLDWRGRGPRRWSNQPQHF.